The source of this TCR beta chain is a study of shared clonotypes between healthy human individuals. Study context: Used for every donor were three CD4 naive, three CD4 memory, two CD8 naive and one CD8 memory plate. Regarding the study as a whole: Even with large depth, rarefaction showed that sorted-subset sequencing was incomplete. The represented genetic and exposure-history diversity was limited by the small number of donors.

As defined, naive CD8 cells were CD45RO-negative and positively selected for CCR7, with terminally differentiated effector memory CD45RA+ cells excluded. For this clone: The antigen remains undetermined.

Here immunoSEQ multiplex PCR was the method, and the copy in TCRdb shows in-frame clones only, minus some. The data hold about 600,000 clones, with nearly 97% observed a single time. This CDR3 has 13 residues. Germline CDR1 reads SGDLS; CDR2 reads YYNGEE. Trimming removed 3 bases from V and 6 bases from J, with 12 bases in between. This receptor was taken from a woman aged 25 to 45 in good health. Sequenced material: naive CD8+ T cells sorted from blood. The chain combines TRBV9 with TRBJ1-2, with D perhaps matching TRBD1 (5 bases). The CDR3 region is CASSGDGLDGYTF. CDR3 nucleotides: TGTGCCAGCAGCGGGGACGGGTTGGATGGCTACACCTTC.